This T cell receptor beta chain emerged from a study of T cells in Graves' hyperthyroidism and ophthalmopathy. The sample holds many counts of this clonotype. Amplified TCR beta CDR3 regions came from RNA transcripts. The HTBI primer set was used in a first-round RT-PCR of the TCR CDR3. TCRdb re-derived calls from the multiplex PCR reads in MiXCR, one entry per CDR3 protein. Here the sample spans about 600,000 distinct CDR3 sequences, 12% to 15% being singletons. Sequenced: blood. The sequence came from a young woman with Graves' ophthalmopathy.

For the CDR3, the DNA is TGTGCCAGCGGAACAGGGAGTAAACAGCCCCAGCATTTT. This translates into CASGTGSKQPQHF. The chain has TRBV2 and TRBJ1-5; D perhaps matches TRBD1 (6 bases). CDR1 SNHLY and CDR2 FYNNEI come from the germline V gene. The V and J ends lost 8 bases and 7 bases respectively, with 15 bases between them. There are 13 residues in the CDR3. Full variable domain (rest looked up from reference TRBV2 and TRBJ1-5): EPEVTQTPSHQVTQMGQEVILRCVPISNHLYFYWYRQILGQKVEFLVSFYNNEISEKSEIFDDQFSVERPDGSNFTLKIRSTKLEDSAMYFCASGTGSKQPQHFGDGTRLSIL.